This T cell receptor beta chain was identified in a study of response to subunit inactivated influenza vaccine. Trimming pared 3 bases from V and 4 bases from J, leaving 10 bases between. Germline lookup yields CDR1 LNHDA and CDR2 SQIVND (reference sequence). This CDR3 is 14 amino acids long. This clonotype has a handful of counts. Its antigen is undetermined. One entry per CDR3 protein results from TCRdb running MiXCR on the RT-PCR reads. The data hold hundreds of thousands of distinct CDR3 sequences, with about 18% observed a single time. Whole-study results and caveats: After each seasonal influenza vaccination, few new T cells are recruited, the authors suggested.

This sequence joins TRBV19 and TRBJ1-5; D might be TRBD1 (6 bases). The receptor comes from a man aged 45 to 65 who received an inactivated influenza vaccine. Source: PBMCs from blood, taken 5 days after vaccination. The CDR3 loop reads CASSMGGTNQPQHF. The CDR3 DNA sequence: TGTGCCAGTAGTATGGGGGGGACAAATCAGCCCCAGCATTTT.